This TCR beta chain was obtained from a study of OX40 agonist ivuxolimab in advanced cancers. Study in general: Of the participants, approximately 36% had some prior anti-PD-1, anti-PD-L1 or anti-CTLA-4 therapy, which was allowed. General study findings and limits: The mean number of expanded clones was higher in CD8+ T cells than in CD4+.

Clones were read by immunoSEQ multiplex PCR, and TCRdb kept only the in-frame ones, dropping some. In the table there are under 85,000 clones, around 80% of which are singletons. This clone is a singleton in its sample. Its matching antigen is unknown. The source of this sequence is an adult with an advanced solid tumor such as melanoma, head and neck, liver or kidney cancer. The sequences come from CD4+ or CD8+ T cells sorted from blood, collected in a trial of the OX40 agonist ivuxolimab.

This CDR3 reads CATSRAGRGNNYGYTF. The CDR3 coding sequence is TGTGCCACCAGCAGAGCGGGGAGGGGTAATAACTATGGCTACACCTTC. The gene calls are TRBV15 and TRBJ1-2; D is perhaps TRBD1 (5 bases). CDR3 length equals 16 residues. The ends were cut back, 1 base at V and 1 base at J, with 13 bases in the middle. In germline, CDR1 is LNHNV, CDR2 YYDKDF (reference sequence).